A single sample gave rise to the 6 T cell receptor beta chains below, sequenced in a study of T-cell reconstitution after alpha-beta-depleted transplantation in children. Unique molecular identifiers tagged the TCRbeta library. TCRdb itself ran the PCR reads through MiXCR, one entry per CDR3 protein. The profile covers approximately 83,000 distinct CDR3 sequences, with roughly 8% appearing a single time and roughly 7% taken by the ten largest. Source: PBMCs from the stem cell graft donor, taken from the stem cell graft. These receptors came from a human donor who donated a stem cell graft to a child with congenital amegakaryocytic thrombocytopenia.

This clonotype was detected ten times or more. V gene TRBV5-1 combines with J gene TRBJ1-1; TRBD1 is a possible D gene (5 bases). The germline gives CDR1 SGHRS, CDR2 YFSETQ. V lost 5 bases to trimming and J lost 7 bases, with 15 bases between them. The length of the CDR3 is 13 residues. CDR3 region: CASRRDARDEAFF. Written as DNA, the CDR3 is TGCGCCAGCAGGCGGGACGCCAGAGATGAAGCTTTCTTT.

Ten or more counts support this clonotype. This sequence joins TRBV12-3 or TRBV12-4 and TRBJ2-2, with D tentatively TRBD1 or TRBD2 (5 bases each). The CDR3 runs to 14 residues. The V gene lost 5 bases and the J gene lost 4 bases, with 11 bases spanning the gap. The DNA of the CDR3 is TGTGCCAGCAGTCCGGGACCGGGCACCGGGGAGCTGTTTTTT. Its translation is CASSPGPGTGELFF.

This clonotype came up many times. CDR3 in DNA: TGCAGCGTTACACAGGGGGCGGATCAGCCCCAGCATTTT. It encodes CSVTQGADQPQHF. The chain is built from TRBV29-1 and TRBJ1-5; TRBD1 matches 9 bases. The CDR3 is 13 residues long. The germline V gene has CDR1 SQVTM and CDR2 ANQGSEA. With V trimmed by 5 bases and J by 5 bases, 4 bases remained unmatched.

This clonotype showed up many times. This rearrangement joins TRBV20-1 to TRBJ2-1; 10 bases fit TRBD2. The CDR3 length is 17 residues. Trimming took 3 bases from V and 6 from J; bases not matched to a gene: 14. Germline loops: CDR1 DFQATT, CDR2 SNEGSKA (reference sequence). CDR3 nucleotide sequence: TGCAGTGCTAGTAGTCCTAGCGGGAGTCACGAGAGCAATGAGCAGTTCTTC. Protein product: CSASSPSGSHESNEQFF.

This clonotype has at least ten counts. The chain couples TRBV2 to TRBJ2-6, with 9 bases identical to TRBD1. The length of the CDR3 is 16 residues. The trim removed 6 bases at V and 0 bases at J, leaving 3 bases unmatched. CDR1 SNHLY and CDR2 FYNNEI come from the germline V gene. The CDR3 nucleotides are TGTGCCAGCAGCGGACAGGGGCCCTCTGGGGCCAACGTCCTGACTTTC. Translating it yields CASSGQGPSGANVLTF.

At least ten counts were recorded for this clonotype. The V gene is TRBV29-1, the J gene TRBJ2-3, with 8 nucleotides matching TRBD2. This CDR3 comprises 16 residues. V trimming: 5 bases; J trimming: 2 bases; junction bases outside the gene matches: 12. Germline assignment: CDR1 SQVTM and CDR2 ANQGSEA. In nucleotides, the CDR3 is TGCAGCGTTCCTCGGGAGGGCGGAGTAGTCACAGATACGCAGTATTTT. This encodes CSVPREGGVVTDTQYF.